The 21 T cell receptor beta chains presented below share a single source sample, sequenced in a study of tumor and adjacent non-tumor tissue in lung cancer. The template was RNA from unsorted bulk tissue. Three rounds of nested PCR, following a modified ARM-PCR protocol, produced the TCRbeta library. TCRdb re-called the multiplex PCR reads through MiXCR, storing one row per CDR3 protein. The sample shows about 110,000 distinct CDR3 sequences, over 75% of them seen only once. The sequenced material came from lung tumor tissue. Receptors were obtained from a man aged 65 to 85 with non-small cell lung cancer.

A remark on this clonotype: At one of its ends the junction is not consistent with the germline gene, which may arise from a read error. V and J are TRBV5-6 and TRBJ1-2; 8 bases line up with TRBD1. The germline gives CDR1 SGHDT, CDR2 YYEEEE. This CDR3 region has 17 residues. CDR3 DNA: TGTGCAAGCAGCCTCATGGACAGGGATTGTCCTTACTATGGCTACACCTTC. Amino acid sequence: CASSLMDRDCPYYGYTF.

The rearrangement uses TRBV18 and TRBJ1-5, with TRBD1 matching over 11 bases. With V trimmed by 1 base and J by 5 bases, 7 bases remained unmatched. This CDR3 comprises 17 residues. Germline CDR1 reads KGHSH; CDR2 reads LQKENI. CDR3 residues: CASSPLDRGPSYQPQHF. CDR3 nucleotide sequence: TGTGCCAGCTCACCACTGGACAGGGGGCCCTCGTATCAGCCCCAGCATTTT.

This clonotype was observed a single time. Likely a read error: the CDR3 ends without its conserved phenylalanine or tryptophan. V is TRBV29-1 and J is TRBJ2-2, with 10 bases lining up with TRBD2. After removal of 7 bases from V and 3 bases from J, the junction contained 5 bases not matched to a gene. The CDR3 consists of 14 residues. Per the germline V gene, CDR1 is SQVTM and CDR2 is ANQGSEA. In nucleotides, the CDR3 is TGCAGCGCTGACCTAGCGGGGGACACCGGGGAGCTGTTTTCT. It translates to CSADLAGDTGELFS.

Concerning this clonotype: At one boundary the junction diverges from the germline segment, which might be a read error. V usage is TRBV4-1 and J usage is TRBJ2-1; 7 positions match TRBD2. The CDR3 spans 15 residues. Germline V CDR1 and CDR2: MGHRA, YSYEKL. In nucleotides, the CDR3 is TGCGCCAGCAGCCACGGGGGGTTTTCTGGTAATGAGCAGTTTTTC. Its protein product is CASSHGGFSGNEQFF.

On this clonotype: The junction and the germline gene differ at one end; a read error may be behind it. Written as DNA, the CDR3 is TGTGCCAGCAGTTATGGGTATGGAGAGTACCGCAACTACGAGCTGTACTTC. Protein sequence: CASSYGYGEYRNYELYF. This chain uses TRBV6-6 with TRBJ2-7; no reliable D call. Germline V gene sequence: CDR1 MNHNY, CDR2 SVGAGI (reference sequence). The CDR3 contains 17 residues.

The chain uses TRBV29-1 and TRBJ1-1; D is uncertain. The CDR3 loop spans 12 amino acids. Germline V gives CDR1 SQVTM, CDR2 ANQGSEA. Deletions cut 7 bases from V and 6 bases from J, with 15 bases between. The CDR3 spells CSDVAEMPEAFF. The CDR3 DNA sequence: TGCAGCGATGTGGCGGAAATGCCTGAAGCTTTCTTT.

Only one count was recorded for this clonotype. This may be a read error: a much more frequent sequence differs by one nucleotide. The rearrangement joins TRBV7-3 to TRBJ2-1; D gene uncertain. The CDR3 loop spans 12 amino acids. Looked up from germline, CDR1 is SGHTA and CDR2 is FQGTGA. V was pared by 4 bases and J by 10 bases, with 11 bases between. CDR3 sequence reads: CASSSTTGEQFF. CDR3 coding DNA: TGTGCCAGCAGCTCAACGACTGGCGAGCAGTTCTTC.

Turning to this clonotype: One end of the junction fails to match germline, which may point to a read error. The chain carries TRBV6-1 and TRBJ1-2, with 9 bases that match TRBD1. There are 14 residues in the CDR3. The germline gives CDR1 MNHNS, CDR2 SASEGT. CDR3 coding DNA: TGTTCCAGCAGCGAAGGGACAGGGCTTTATGGCTACACCTTC. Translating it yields CSSSEGTGLYGYTF.

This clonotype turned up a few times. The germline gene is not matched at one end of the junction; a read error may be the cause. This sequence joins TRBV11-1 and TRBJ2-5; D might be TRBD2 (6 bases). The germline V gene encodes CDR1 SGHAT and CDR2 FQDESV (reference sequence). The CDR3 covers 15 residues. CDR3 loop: CANSLGRTNQEIQYF. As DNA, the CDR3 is TGTGCCAACAGTCTGGGTAGGACTAATCAAGAGATCCAGTACTTC.

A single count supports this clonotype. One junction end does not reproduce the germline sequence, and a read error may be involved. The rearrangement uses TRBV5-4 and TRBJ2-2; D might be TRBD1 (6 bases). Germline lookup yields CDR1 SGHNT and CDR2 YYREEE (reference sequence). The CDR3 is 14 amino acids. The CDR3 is CATSPIRDTGEVLF. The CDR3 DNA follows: TGTGCCACCAGCCCGATTAGGGACACCGGGGAAGTGCTTTTT.

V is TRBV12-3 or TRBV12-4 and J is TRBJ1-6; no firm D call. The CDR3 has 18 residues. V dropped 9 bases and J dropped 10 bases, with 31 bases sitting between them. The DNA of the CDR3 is TGTGCCAGGGAGAAGTTTAGGAGACGGGGTGATCCGGACTCACCCCTCCACTTT. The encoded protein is CAREKFRRRGDPDSPLHF.

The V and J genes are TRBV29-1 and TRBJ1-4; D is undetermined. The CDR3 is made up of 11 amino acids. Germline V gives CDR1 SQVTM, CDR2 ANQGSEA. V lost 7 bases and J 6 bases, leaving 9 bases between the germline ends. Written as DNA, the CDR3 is TGCAGCGGGACGAAGGATGAAAAACTGTTTTTT. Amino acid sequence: CSGTKDEKLFF.

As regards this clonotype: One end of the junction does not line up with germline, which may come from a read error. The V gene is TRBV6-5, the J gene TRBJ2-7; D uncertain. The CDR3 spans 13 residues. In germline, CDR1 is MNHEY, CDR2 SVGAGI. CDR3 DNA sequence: TGTGCCAGTAGTTACACAGACTCCTGCGAGCAGTACTTC. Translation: CASSYTDSCEQYF.

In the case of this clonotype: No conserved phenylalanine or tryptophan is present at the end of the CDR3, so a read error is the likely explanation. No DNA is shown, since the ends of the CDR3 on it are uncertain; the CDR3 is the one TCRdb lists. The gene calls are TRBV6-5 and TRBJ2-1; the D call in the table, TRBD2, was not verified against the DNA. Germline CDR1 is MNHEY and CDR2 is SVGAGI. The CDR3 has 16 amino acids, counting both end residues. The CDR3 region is CASSYGGTRGYNEPFI.

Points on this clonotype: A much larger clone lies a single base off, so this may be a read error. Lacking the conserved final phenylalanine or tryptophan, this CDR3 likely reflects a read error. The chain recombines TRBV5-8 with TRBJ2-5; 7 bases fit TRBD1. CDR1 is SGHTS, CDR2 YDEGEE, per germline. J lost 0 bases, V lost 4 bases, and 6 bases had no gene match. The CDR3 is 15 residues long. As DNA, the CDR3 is TGTGCCAGCAGCCCGGGACAGCTGTACCAAGAGACCCAGTACATC. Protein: CASSPGQLYQETQYI.

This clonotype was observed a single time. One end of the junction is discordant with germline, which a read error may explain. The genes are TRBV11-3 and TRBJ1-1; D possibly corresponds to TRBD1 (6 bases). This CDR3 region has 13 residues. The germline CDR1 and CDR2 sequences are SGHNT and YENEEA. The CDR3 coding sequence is TGTGCCTGCAGCTTTAGGGGGAACAGTGAAGCTTTCTTT. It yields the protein CACSFRGNSEAFF.

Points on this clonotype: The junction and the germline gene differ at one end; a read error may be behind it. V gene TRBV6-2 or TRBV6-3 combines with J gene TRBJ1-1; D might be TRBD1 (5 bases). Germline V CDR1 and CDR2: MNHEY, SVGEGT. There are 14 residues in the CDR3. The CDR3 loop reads CTSSSIGGETETFF. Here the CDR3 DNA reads TGTACCAGCAGTTCGATCGGAGGGGAAACTGAAACTTTCTTT.

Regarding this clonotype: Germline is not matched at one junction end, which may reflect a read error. CDR3 region: CTSSYAFYVYTF. The CDR3 DNA follows: TGTACCAGCAGTTATGCGTTCTATGTCTACACCTTC. The genes are TRBV12-3 or TRBV12-4 and TRBJ1-2; D is undetermined. CDR3 length: 12 residues.

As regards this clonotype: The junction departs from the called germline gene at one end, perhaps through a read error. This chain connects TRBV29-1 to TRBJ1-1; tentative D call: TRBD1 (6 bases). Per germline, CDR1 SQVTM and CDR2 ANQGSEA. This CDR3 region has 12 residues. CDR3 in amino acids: CSVLGAADWAIF. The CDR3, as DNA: TGCAGCGTCCTGGGGGCTGCGGATTGGGCTATCTTT.

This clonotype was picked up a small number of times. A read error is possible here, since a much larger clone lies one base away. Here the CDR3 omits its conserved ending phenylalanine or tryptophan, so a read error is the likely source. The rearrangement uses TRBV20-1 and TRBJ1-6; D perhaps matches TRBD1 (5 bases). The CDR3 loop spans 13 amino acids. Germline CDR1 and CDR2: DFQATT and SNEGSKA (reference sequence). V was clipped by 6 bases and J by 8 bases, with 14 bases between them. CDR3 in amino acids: CSAARGGDSPLHS. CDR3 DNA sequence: TGCAGTGCCGCACGGGGGGGTGATTCACCCCTCCACTCT.

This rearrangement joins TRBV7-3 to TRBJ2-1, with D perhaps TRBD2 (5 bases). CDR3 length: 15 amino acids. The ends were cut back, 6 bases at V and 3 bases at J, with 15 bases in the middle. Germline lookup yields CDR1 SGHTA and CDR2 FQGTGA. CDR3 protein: CASRRSEGLYNEQFF. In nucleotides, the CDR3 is TGTGCCAGCAGACGTAGCGAGGGCCTCTACAATGAGCAGTTCTTC.